The 11 T cell receptor beta chains in this list originate from one sample, sequenced in a study of blood T cells in healthy people across ages. For the second PCR, which ran for about 6 to 11 cycles, a sample-barcoded 5' primer and a J-beta primer mix were used. TCRdb ran MiXCR on the 5' RACE reads and lists one entry per CDR3 protein. The table has about 780,000 distinct CDR3 sequences, approximately 24% seen once. These records were also assigned to another study, of T cells of mothers and their children.

The material sequenced was blood. The source of these receptors is a boy aged 5-17 years in good health.

The genes are TRBV6-5 and TRBJ2-5; 7 positions match TRBD2. The DNA end lines up better with TRBJ2-7; the J call may be wrong. The germline CDR1 and CDR2 sequences are MNHEY and SVGAGI. The CDR3 spans 12 residues. The CDR3 DNA sequence: TGTGCCAGCGGGGACTACCCCTACGAGCAGTACGTC. This gives the protein CASGDYPYEQYV.

The chain has TRBV7-2 and TRBJ2-7; possible D gene TRBD1, 6 bases. This CDR3 region has 13 residues. V lost 1 base and J 6 bases, leaving 10 bases between the germline ends. The germline V gene encodes CDR1 SGHTA and CDR2 FQGNSA. The CDR3 nucleotides read TGTGCCAGCAGCTTAGGCGGACAGCCCGAGCAGTACTTC. This sequence encodes CASSLGGQPEQYF. The full variable domain, in which reference TRBV7-2 and TRBJ2-7 provide the parts outside the CDR3, is GAGVSQSPSNKVTEKGKDVELRCDPISGHTALYWYRQSLGQGLEFLIYFQGNSAPDKSGLPSDRFSAERTGGSVSTLTIQRTQQEDSAVYLCASSLGGQPEQYFGPGTRLTVT.

The chain couples TRBV7-9 to TRBJ2-5, with 8 bases fitting TRBD2. The J call may be wrong; the DNA end is better matched by TRBJ2-7. CDR1 and CDR2 (germline): SEHNR, FQNEAQ (reference sequence). The CDR3 runs 15 residues. CDR3 amino acids: CASTETSAVVHEQYF. The CDR3 DNA reads as TGTGCCAGCACCGAGACTAGCGCGGTTGTTCACGAGCAGTACTTC.

The CDR3 nucleotides are TGTGCCATCAGTGAATGGACAGCGCGGAACACTGAAGCTTTCTTT. Residues: CAISEWTARNTEAFF. The chain links TRBV10-3 to TRBJ1-1; weak D call: TRBD1 (6 bases). The CDR3 contains 15 residues. With 3 bases removed from V and 1 base from J, the gap between germline ends came to 12 bases. The germline CDR1 and CDR2 sequences are ENHRY and SYGVKD.

Only one count was recorded for this clonotype. The chain has TRBV20-1 and TRBJ2-5, with D tentatively TRBD1 (6 bases). Looked up from germline, CDR1 is DFQATT and CDR2 is SNEGSKA (reference sequence). This CDR3 spans 12 amino acids. Trimming took 6 bases from V and 4 from J, leaving 12 bases between them. The CDR3 DNA sequence: TGCAGTGCGCTGGGGGCAGGAGAGACCCAGTACTTC. Its translation is CSALGAGETQYF.

This clonotype was observed a handful of times. This rearrangement joins TRBV7-2 to TRBJ1-2; TRBD1 matches at 8 bases. With V trimmed by 7 bases and J by 4 bases, 8 bases remained unmatched. CDR1 is SGHTA and CDR2 is FQGNSA in the germline V gene. There are 14 residues in the CDR3. CDR3 amino acids: CASTRGRSAYGYTF. The CDR3 DNA reads TGTGCCAGCACCAGGGGGCGTTCGGCCTATGGCTACACCTTC.

The CDR3 sequence: CAINGQGDTEAFF. Here the CDR3 DNA reads TGTGCCATCAACGGACAGGGAGACACTGAAGCTTTCTTT. This chain connects TRBV10-3 to TRBJ1-1; 8 bases are shared with TRBD1. This CDR3 region has 13 residues. Germline V gene data show CDR1 as ENHRY and CDR2 as SYGVKD. The trim removed 7 bases at V and 3 bases at J, leaving 4 bases unmatched.

This sequence joins TRBV9 and TRBJ2-7; tentative D call: TRBD2 (6 bases). CDR1 SGDLS and CDR2 YYNGEE come from the germline V gene. V lost 0 bases to trimming and J lost 4 bases, with 17 bases between them. The CDR3 consists of 16 residues. CDR3 in DNA: TGTGCCAGCAGCGTAGATCCGGGACTGGCCTCTTACGAGCAGTACTTC. This codes for CASSVDPGLASYEQYF.

This clonotype occurred a few times. The V call is TRBV20-1, the J call TRBJ2-5, with D perhaps matching TRBD2 (7 bases). CDR3 length: 16 residues. CDR1 and CDR2 from the germline V gene are DFQATT and SNEGSKA (reference sequence). V lost 6 bases to trimming and J lost 1 base, with 21 bases between them. CDR3 DNA sequence: TGCAGTGCCCGGGGGCCCAGGGAGGGGATCCAAGAGACCCAGTACTTC. This gives the protein CSARGPREGIQETQYF.

Remarks on this clonotype: A junction boundary mismatches the germline segment, possibly from a read error. This sequence joins TRBV5-5 and TRBJ2-1; no definite D call. From germline, CDR1 is SGHKS and CDR2 YYEKEE (reference sequence). CDR3 size: 16 residues. CDR3 in amino acids: CASSQLVRSSYNEQLF. CDR3 coding DNA: TGTGCCAGCAGCCAATTGGTGAGGAGCTCCTACAATGAGCAGCTCTTC.

The V and J genes are TRBV6-1 and TRBJ2-7; a possible D gene is TRBD2 (5 bases). CDR3 size: 12 residues. The V end was cut by 7 bases, the J end by 0 bases, with 7 bases between. Germline assignment: CDR1 MNHNS and CDR2 SASEGT. CDR3 in amino acids: CASNRDSYEQYF. The CDR3 DNA follows: TGTGCCAGCAACCGGGACTCCTACGAGCAGTACTTC.